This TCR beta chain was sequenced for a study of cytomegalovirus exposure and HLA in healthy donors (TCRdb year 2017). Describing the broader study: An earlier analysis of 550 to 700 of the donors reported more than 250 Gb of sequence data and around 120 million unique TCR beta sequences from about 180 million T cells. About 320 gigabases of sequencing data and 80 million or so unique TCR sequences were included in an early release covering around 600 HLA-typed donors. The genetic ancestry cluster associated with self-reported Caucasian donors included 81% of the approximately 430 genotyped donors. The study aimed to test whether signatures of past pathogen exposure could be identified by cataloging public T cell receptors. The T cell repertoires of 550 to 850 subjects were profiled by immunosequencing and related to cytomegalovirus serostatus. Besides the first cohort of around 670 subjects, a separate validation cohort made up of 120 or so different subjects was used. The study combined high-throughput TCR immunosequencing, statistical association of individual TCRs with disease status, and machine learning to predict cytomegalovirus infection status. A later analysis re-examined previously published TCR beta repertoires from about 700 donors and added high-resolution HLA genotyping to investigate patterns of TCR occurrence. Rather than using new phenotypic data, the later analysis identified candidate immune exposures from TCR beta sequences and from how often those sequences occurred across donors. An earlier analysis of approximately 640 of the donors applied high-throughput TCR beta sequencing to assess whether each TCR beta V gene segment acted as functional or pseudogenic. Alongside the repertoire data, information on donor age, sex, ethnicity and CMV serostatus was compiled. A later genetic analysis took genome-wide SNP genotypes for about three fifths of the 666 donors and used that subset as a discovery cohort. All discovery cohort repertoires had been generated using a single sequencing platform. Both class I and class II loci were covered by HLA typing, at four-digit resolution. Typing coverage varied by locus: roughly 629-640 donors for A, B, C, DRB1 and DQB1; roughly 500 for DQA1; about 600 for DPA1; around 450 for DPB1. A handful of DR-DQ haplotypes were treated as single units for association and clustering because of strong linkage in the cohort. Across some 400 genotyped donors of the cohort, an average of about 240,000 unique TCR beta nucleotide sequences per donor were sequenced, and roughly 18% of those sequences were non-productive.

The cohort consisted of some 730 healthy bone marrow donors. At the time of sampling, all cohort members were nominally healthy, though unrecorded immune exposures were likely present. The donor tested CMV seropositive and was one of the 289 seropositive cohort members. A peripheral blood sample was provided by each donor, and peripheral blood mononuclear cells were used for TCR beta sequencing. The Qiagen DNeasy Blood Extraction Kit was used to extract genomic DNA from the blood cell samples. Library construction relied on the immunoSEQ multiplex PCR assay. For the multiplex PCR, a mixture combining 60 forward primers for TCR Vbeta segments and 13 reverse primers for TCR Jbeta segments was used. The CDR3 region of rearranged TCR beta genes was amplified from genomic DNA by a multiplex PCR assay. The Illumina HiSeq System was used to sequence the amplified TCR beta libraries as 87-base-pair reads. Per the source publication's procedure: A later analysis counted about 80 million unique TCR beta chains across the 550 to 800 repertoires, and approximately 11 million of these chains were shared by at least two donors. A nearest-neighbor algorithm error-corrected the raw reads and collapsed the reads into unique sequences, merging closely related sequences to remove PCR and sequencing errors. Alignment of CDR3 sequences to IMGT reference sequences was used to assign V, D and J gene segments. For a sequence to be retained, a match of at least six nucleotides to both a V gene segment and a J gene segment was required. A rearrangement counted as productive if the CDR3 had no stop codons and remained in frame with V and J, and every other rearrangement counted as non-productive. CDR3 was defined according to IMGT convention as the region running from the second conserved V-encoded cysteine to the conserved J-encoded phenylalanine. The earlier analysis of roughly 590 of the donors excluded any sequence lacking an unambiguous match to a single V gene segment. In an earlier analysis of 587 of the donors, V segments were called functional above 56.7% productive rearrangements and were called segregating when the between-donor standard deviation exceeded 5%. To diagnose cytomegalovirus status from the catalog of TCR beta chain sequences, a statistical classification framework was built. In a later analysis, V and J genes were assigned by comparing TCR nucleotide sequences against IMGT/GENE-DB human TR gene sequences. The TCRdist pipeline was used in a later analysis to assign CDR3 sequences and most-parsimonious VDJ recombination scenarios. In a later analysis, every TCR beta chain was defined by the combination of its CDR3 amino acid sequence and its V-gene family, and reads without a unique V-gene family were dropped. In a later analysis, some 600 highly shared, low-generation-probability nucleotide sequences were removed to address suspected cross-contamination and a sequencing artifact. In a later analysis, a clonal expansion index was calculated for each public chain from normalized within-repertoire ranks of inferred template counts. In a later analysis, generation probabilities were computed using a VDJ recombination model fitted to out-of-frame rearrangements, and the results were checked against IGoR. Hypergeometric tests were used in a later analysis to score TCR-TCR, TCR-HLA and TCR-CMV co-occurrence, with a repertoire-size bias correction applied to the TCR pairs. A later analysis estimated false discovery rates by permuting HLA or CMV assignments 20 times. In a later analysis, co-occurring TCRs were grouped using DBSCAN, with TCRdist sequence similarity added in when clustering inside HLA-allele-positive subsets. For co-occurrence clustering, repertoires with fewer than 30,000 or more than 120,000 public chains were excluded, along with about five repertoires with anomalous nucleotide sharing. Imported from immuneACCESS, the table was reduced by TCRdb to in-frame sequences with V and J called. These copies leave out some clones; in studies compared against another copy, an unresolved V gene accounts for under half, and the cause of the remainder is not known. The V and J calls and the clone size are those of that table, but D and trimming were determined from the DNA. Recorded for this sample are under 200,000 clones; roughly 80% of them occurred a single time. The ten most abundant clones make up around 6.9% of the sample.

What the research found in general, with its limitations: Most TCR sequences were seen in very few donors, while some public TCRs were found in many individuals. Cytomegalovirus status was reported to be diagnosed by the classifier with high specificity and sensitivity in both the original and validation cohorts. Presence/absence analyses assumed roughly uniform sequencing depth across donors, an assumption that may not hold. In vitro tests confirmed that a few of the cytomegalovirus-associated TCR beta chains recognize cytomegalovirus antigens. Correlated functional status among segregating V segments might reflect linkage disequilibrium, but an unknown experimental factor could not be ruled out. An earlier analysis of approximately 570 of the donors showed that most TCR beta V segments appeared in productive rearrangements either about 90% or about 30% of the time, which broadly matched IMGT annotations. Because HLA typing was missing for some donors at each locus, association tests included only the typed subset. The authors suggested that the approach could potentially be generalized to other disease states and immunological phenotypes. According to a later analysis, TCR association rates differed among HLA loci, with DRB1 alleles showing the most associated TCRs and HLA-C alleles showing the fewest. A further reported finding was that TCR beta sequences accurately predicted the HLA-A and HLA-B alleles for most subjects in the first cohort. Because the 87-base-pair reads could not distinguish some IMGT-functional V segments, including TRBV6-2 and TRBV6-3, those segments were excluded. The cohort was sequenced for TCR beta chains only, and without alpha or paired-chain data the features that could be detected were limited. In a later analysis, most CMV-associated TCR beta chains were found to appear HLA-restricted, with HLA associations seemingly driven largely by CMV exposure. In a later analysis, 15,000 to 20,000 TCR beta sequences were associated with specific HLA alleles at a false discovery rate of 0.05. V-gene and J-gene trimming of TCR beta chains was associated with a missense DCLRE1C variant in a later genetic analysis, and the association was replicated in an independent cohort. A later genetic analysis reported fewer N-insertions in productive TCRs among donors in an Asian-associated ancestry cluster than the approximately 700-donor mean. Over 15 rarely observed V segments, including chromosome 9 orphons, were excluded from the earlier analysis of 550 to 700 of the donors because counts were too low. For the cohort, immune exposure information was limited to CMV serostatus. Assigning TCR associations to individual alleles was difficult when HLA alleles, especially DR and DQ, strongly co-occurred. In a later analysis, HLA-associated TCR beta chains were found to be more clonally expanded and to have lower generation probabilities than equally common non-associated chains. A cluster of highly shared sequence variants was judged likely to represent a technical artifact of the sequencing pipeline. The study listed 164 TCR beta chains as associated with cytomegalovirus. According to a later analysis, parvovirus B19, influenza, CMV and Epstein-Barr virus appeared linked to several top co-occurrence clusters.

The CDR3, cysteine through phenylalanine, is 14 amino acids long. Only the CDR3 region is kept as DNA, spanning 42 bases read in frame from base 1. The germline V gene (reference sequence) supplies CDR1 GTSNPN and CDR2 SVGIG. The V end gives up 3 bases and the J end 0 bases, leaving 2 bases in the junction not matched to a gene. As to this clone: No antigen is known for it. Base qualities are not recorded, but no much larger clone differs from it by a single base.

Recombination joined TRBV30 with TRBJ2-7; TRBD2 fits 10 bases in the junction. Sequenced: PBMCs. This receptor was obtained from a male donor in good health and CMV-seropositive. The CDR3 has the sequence CAWSASGSSYEQYF. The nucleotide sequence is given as TGTGCCTGGAGCGCTAGCGGGAGCTCCTACGAGCAGTACTTC. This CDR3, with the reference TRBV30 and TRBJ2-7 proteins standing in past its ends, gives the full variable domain SQTIHQWPATLVQPVGSPLSLECTVEGTSNPNLYWYRQAAGRGLQLLFYSVGIGQISSEVPQNLSASRPQDRQFILSSKKLLLSDSGFYLCAWSASGSSYEQYFGPGTRLTVT.